The 8 T cell receptor beta chains given below trace back to one sample, sequenced in a study of glioma-infiltrating T cells after dendritic cell vaccination. Here immunoSEQ multiplex PCR was the method, and the copy in TCRdb shows in-frame clones only, minus some. Seen here are about 21,000 clones, 75% to 85% observed once, and the top ten hold around 36%. This specimen was blood, taken before dendritic cell vaccination. These receptors originate from a human donor with glioblastoma.

This chain uses TRBV5-4 with TRBJ1-5; D is undetermined. V was pared by 0 bases and J by 6 bases, with 7 bases between. Germline lookup yields CDR1 SGHNT and CDR2 YYREEE (reference sequence). The CDR3 runs 13 residues. Here the CDR3 reads CASSLEGGQPQHF. The CDR3 region has the DNA TGTGCCAGCAGCTTGGAGGGAGGTCAGCCCCAGCATTTT.

V usage is TRBV19 and J usage is TRBJ2-5; no reliable D call. CDR3 size: 15 residues. CDR1 and CDR2 from the germline V gene are LNHDA and SQIVND (reference sequence). Between the trimmed V and J ends, which lost 7 bases and 3 bases, there was a span of 18 bases. CDR3 sequence (DNA): TGTGCCAGTAACCTCGAGAGGTGGCTAGAAGAGACCCAGTACTTC. Its translation: CASNLERWLEETQYF.

The rearrangement links TRBV2 to TRBJ1-5; weak D call: TRBD1 (6 bases). From germline, CDR1 is SNHLY and CDR2 FYNNEI. V was pared by 2 bases and J by 7 bases, with 12 bases between. The CDR3 extends over 14 amino acids. The CDR3 nucleotides are TGTGCCAGCAGTGAAAACAGGGAGGGCCAGCCCCAGCATTTT. It encodes CASSENREGQPQHF.

This clone was detected a few times. The chain uses TRBV6-6 and TRBJ2-7; maybe TRBD1 (6 bases). Germline V gene data show CDR1 as MNHNY and CDR2 as SVGAGI (reference sequence). The CDR3 consists of 15 residues. V was trimmed by 7 bases and J by 0 bases, leaving 16 bases between them. The CDR3 DNA follows: TGTGCCAGCAACAGGGCCGCGGGCGGCTCCTACGAGCAGTACTTC. Amino acids: CASNRAAGGSYEQYF.

The rearrangement joins TRBV7-2 to TRBJ2-7, with 7 positions matching TRBD1. Unmatched junction bases numbered 9, after V lost 3 bases and J lost 4 bases. The CDR3 is made up of 15 amino acids. Germline CDR1 is SGHTA and CDR2 is FQGNSA. The CDR3, as DNA: TGTGCCAGCAGCTTTTATCCGGGACAGACGTACGAGCAGTACTTC. This gives the protein CASSFYPGQTYEQYF.

The J gene is TRBJ1-2, the V gene TRBV2, with 7 bases fitting TRBD1. V gave up 4 bases and J gave up 3 bases; unmatched junction bases: 5. The CDR3 spans 14 residues. Looked up from germline, CDR1 is SNHLY and CDR2 is FYNNEI. CDR3 region: CASSGQGIDYGYTF. The CDR3 DNA sequence: TGTGCCAGCAGTGGACAGGGAATTGACTATGGCTACACCTTC.

The rearrangement joins TRBV9 to TRBJ2-1, with 12 bases aligning to TRBD2. This CDR3 is built from 17 residues. The J segment lost 2 bases and the V segment lost 3 bases, leaving 6 bases of the junction unmatched. Per germline, CDR1 SGDLS and CDR2 YYNGEE. Here the CDR3 DNA reads TGTGCCAGCAGCGCATCGGGACTAGCGGGCCCCTACAATGAGCAGTTCTTC. As protein: CASSASGLAGPYNEQFF.

The V and J genes are TRBV30 and TRBJ2-7; 10 positions match TRBD2. With 3 bases clipped from V and 9 bases from J, the junction kept 17 bases outside the gene matches. This CDR3 is built from 16 residues. Germline-derived CDR1 and CDR2 are GTSNPN and SVGIG (reference sequence). The CDR3 DNA sequence: TGTGCCTGGAGATCACGGTCCCTAGCGGGAGCGGGGTCGCAGTACTTC. Protein sequence: CAWRSRSLAGAGSQYF.